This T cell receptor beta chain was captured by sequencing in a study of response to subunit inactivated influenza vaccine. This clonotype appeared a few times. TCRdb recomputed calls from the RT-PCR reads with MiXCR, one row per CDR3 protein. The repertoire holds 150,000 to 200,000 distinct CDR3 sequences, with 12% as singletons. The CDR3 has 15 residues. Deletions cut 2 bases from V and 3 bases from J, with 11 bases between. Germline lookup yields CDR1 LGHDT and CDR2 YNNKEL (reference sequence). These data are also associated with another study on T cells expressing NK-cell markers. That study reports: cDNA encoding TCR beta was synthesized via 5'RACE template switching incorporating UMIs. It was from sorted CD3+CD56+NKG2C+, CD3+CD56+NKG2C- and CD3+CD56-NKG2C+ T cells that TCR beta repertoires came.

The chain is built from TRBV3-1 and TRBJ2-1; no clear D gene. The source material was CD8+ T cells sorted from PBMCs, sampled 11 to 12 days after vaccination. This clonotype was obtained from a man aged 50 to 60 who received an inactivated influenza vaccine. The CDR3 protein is CASSQTLSGYNEQFF. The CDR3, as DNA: TGTGCCAGCAGCCAAACGTTGTCAGGCTACAATGAGCAGTTCTTC.